Listed below are T cell receptor beta chains from one sample, sequenced in a study of blood T cell repertoires in COVID-19. Assay: immunoSEQ multiplex PCR; the TCRdb copy retains only in-frame clones and omits some. The data hold 250,000 to 350,000 clones, with approximately 85% observed a single time. Sequencing used PBMCs or T cells enriched from blood (not recorded which). These receptors were collected from a woman under 40 who had recovered from COVID-19. Each CDR3 is given with its conserved first and last residue. The D gene is left open where the match is weak. Some rows have no size entry. The others give once, few or many, or a class for an expanded clone.

clone size	D gene	J gene	V gene	CDR3 DNA	CDR3 protein
.	.	TRBJ1-1	TRBV19	TGTGCCAGTAGTTTACACGCGAACACTGAAGCTTTCTTT	CASSLHANTEAFF
once	TRBD1	TRBJ1-5	TRBV27	TGTGCCAGCAGCCCCGGGACAGGGAGTATTCAGCCCCAGCATTTT	CASSPGTGSIQPQHF
.	.	TRBJ2-1	TRBV27	TGTGCCAGCACCCCGGAGGGGTGGGCCAATGAGCAGTTCTTC	CASTPEGWANEQFF
few	TRBD1	TRBJ1-2	TRBV6-5	TGTGCCAGCAGTTCCTTAGGGACAGGGACTGGCTACACCTTC	CASSSLGTGTGYTF
.	TRBD1	TRBJ1-5	TRBV28	TGTGCCAGCAGTTCCTGGGACAGGAAGAATCAGCCCCAGCATTTT	CASSSWDRKNQPQHF
.	TRBD2	TRBJ2-1	TRBV28	TGTGCCAGCATTAGGGGACTAGCTTTTCCTAACGATGAGCAGTTCTTC	CASIRGLAFPNDEQFF
.	.	TRBJ1-6	TRBV28	TGTGCCAGCAGTTCAAGGGGCGTGAGCTCACCCCTCCACTTT	CASSSRGVSSPLHF
.	TRBD1	TRBJ1-1	TRBV28	TGTGCCAGCAGTTTAACAGGGGTTTACACTGAAGCTTTCTTT	CASSLTGVYTEAFF
.	.	TRBJ1-6	TRBV5-5	TGTGCCAGCAGCTTTACAGTAGGTTATTCACCCCTCCACTTT	CASSFTVGYSPLHF
.	.	TRBJ1-2	TRBV15	TGTGCCACCAGCAGAGATCTGCTCGGGGTTCGAGGTGGCTACACCTTC	CATSRDLLGVRGGYTF
.	.	TRBJ2-1	TRBV28	TGTGCCAGCACCCCCTCGAGCTCCTACAATGAGCAGTTCTTC	CASTPSSSYNEQFF
few	.	TRBJ1-4	TRBV5-4	TGTGCCAGCAGCCCGGGGGGCACAACTAATGAAAAACTGTTTTTT	CASSPGGTTNEKLFF
few	TRBD1	TRBJ1-2	TRBV30	TGTGCCTGGAATCGACAGGGGCACTATGGCTACACCTTC	CAWNRQGHYGYTF
.	.	TRBJ2-2	TRBV11-2	TGTGCCAGCAGCTTTAGCGGGAACACCGGGGAGCTGTTTTTT	CASSFSGNTGELFF
.	.	TRBJ2-5	TRBV29-1	TGCAGCGTTGAAGGCGGGGGACACCAGTACTTC	CSVEGGGHQYF
.	.	TRBJ1-2	TRBV28	TGTGCCAGCAGTTTCGACAGCCCGGGCTATGGCTACACCTTC	CASSFDSPGYGYTF
.	TRBD2	TRBJ2-1	TRBV4-2	TGTGCCAGCAGCCAAGAGTTGATTCCGGGAGGTCCAAGGTATGAGCAGTTCTTC	CASSQELIPGGPRYEQFF
.	.	TRBJ1-5	TRBV20-1	TGCAGTGCTAGTATCGGTAATAGCAATCAGCCCCAGCATTTT	CSASIGNSNQPQHF
.	.	TRBJ2-7	TRBV5-6	TGTGCCAGCAGTTACGACAGGACCTACGAGCAGTACTTC	CASSYDRTYEQYF
.	.	TRBJ2-3	TRBV9	TGTGCCAGCAGCCCGCAGATGGCCACAGATACGCAGTATTTT	CASSPQMATDTQYF
.	.	TRBJ2-1	TRBV7-9	TGTGCCAGCAGCTTAACAGCGGGCCAGATAGGTGAGCAGTTCTTC	CASSLTAGQIGEQFF
.	.	TRBJ2-5	TRBV15	TGTGCCACCAGCAGAGATCTGCTAAGAGGAGAGACCCAGTACTTC	CATSRDLLRGETQYF